This T cell receptor (beta chain) derives from a study of shared clonotypes between healthy human individuals. Terminally differentiated effector memory CD45RA+ cells were left out of the naive CD8 fraction, which was CD45RO-negative and positively selected for CCR7. V shed 0 bases and J shed 7 bases, with 9 bases lying between them. Germline assignment: CDR1 KGHSH and CDR2 LQKENI. The CDR3 runs 14 residues. Using immunoSEQ multiplex PCR, the repertoire was profiled, and TCRdb retains in-frame clones only, with some absent. The table lists roughly 810,000 clones, 96% of them singletons. This chain joins TRBV18 and TRBJ1-4; possibly TRBD1 for D (5 bases). Material for sequencing was naive CD8+ T cells sorted from blood. This receptor was identified in a man aged 25 to 45 in good health. CDR3 nucleotide sequence: TGTGCCAGCTCACCACCCACAGGCTCTGAAAAACTGTTTTTT. It yields the protein CASSPPTGSEKLFF.